The T cell receptor (beta chain) under discussion was sequenced for a study of T cell changes during pregnancy in multiple sclerosis. Germline assignment: CDR1 MNHEY and CDR2 SVGAGI. CDR3 length: 14 amino acids. V gave up 3 bases and J gave up 10 bases, with 13 bases separating them. Sequenced by immunoSEQ multiplex PCR; TCRdb stores in-frame clones only, minus some. The sample includes some 70,000 clones, 90% seen only once; the top ten take 9% to 9.5%. The sample was peripheral blood, taken after pregnancy. The TCR was taken from a female donor in good health, enrolled as a control in a pregnancy study. This chain links TRBV6-5 with TRBJ1-6; a weak D match, TRBD1 (5 bases). The chain's CDR3 is CASSYLDTRSPLHF. In nucleotides, the CDR3 is TGTGCCAGCAGTTATCTGGACACTCGATCACCCCTCCACTTT.